This T cell receptor (beta chain) stems from a study of blood T cells in healthy people across ages. Through a sample-barcoded 5' primer and a J-beta primer mix, a second PCR was run for about 7 to 12 cycles. TCRdb analysed the 5' RACE reads with MiXCR anew, one entry per CDR3 protein. The table lists nearly 800,000 distinct CDR3 sequences, roughly 25% of them singletons. The CDR3 contains 17 residues. With 1 base removed from V and 8 bases from J, the gap between germline ends came to 20 bases. The germline gives CDR1 LGHNA, CDR2 YSLEER. These data were also filed under a second study, of T cells of mothers and their children. That paper notes: The study obtained over 9 million TCR beta CDR3 reads per mother and about 3 million per child.

The sequencing sample was made of blood. The origin of this receptor is a boy younger than 18 in good health. This rearrangement joins TRBV4-3 to TRBJ2-2; no clear D. CDR3 sequence reads: CASSQGAAPRYTGELFF. Written as DNA, the CDR3 is TGCGCCAGCAGCCAAGGGGCAGCGCCTAGATATACAGGGGAGCTGTTTTTT.